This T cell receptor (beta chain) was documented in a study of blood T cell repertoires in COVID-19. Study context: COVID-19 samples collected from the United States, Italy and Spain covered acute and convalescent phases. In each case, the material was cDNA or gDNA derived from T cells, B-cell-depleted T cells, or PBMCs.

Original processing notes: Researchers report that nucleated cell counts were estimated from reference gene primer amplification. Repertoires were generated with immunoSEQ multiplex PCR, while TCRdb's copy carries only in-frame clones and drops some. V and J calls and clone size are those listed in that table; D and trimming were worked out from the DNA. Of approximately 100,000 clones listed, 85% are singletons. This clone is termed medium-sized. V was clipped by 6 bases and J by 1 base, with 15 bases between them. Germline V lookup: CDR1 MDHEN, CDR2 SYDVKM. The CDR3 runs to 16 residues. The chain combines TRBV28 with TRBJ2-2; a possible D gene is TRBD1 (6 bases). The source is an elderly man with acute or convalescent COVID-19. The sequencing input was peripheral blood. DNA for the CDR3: TGTGCCAGCAGGATGGGACACCAAAAGAACACCGGGGAGCTGTTTTTT. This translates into CASRMGHQKNTGELFF.